Listed below are T cell receptor beta chains from one sample, sequenced in a study of blood T cell repertoires in COVID-19. Clones were read by immunoSEQ multiplex PCR, and TCRdb kept only the in-frame ones, dropping some. The sample yields 150,000 to 180,000 clones, about 73% seen once. The material sequenced was peripheral blood. The source of these receptors is a man aged 80 or over with acute or convalescent COVID-19. The CDR3 runs from the conserved cysteine through the conserved F or W. A D gene is named only where the DNA matches it firmly. For some rows the clone size is stated as once, few or many, or as a class when expanded; others skip it.

TRBD1	TRBV10-3	TRBJ1-3	few	TGTGCCATCAGCACCGGACAGGGGGGCTCTGGAAACACCATATATTTT	CAISTGQGGSGNTIYF
TRBD1	TRBV5-1	TRBJ1-1	NA	TGCGCCAGCAGCAGCAATCCGGGACAGAAGAACACTGAAGCTTTCTTT	CASSSNPGQKNTEAFF
TRBD1	TRBV20-1	TRBJ1-2	NA	TGCAGTGCTAGTACAGGGGATGGCTACACCTTC	CSASTGDGYTF
TRBD2	TRBV11-3	TRBJ2-1	NA	TGTGCCAGCAGCTTAGGAGCGGGGGGGCCGGATGAGCAGTTCTTC	CASSLGAGGPDEQFF
NA	TRBV12-3/TRBV12-4	TRBJ1-1	NA	TGTGCCAGCAGCCTTGACAGCCCTGAAGCTTTCTTT	CASSLDSPEAFF
NA	TRBV10-3	TRBJ1-1	NA	TGTGCCATCAGTGAGTCGCCAGGGAATGGGAACACTGAAGCTTTCTTT	CAISESPGNGNTEAFF
TRBD1	TRBV6-5	TRBJ1-2	once	TGTGCCAGCACCTTCCAGGGGGCGGGTAGGGGTGGCTACACCTTC	CASTFQGAGRGGYTF
NA	TRBV3-1/TRBV3-2	TRBJ1-2	NA	TGTGCCAGCAGCCACTTACAGGGAAGAGGCTATGGCTACACCTTC	CASSHLQGRGYGYTF
NA	TRBV29-1	TRBJ2-5	few	TGCAGCGTTGAAGATGGCCAGGGCCAGTACCAAGAGACCCAGTACTTC	CSVEDGQGQYQETQYF
NA	TRBV7-8	TRBJ2-1	few	TGTGCCAGCAGCTTAGTAGCGGACTACAATGAGCAGTTCTTC	CASSLVADYNEQFF
NA	TRBV19	TRBJ1-1	NA	TGTGCCAGTAGTTTACAGGGCCCATCATCCACTGAAGCTTTCTTT	CASSLQGPSSTEAFF
TRBD2	TRBV15	TRBJ2-7	NA	TGTGCCACCAGCAGGACGGGACTAGCGGGGGGTAAAGCCTACGAGCAGTACTTC	CATSRTGLAGGKAYEQYF
NA	TRBV19	TRBJ1-2	few	TGTGCCAGTTCGCGGTTGGGCTATGGCTACACCTTC	CASSRLGYGYTF
NA	TRBV5-6	TRBJ1-3	NA	TGTGCCAGCAGCTTGGAACAGGGCAGTGGAAACACCATATATTTT	CASSLEQGSGNTIYF
TRBD2	TRBV11-3	TRBJ2-1	NA	TGTGCCAGCAGCTTAGAGGGCGGGGGGGCTGTTGAGCAGTTCTTC	CASSLEGGGAVEQFF
TRBD2	TRBV20-1	TRBJ2-1	NA	TGCAGTGCTAGTCCTCCCGGACTAGCGGGGGCCAACAATGAGCAGTTCTTC	CSASPPGLAGANNEQFF
NA	TRBV23-1	TRBJ2-1	few	TGCGCCAGCAGTCGGAGAGGGCAGGGGAGTTCCTACAATGAGCAGTTCTTC	CASSRRGQGSSYNEQFF
NA	TRBV6-6	TRBJ1-4	once	TGTGCCAGCAGTTACGAGGGGAGGCAAAAACTGTTTTTT	CASSYEGRQKLFF
NA	TRBV5-6	TRBJ1-5	few	TGTGCCAGCAGCTACGCCGGGACAAGCAATCAGCCCCAGCATTTT	CASSYAGTSNQPQHF
NA	TRBV19	TRBJ1-1	NA	TGTGCCAGTAGTATGGGAGGGATGAACACTGAAGCTTTCTTT	CASSMGGMNTEAFF
NA	TRBV7-3	TRBJ2-5	NA	TGTGCCAGCAGCAGAGCGTTTGGGGAGACCCAGTACTTC	CASSRAFGETQYF
TRBD1	TRBV9	TRBJ1-2	NA	TGTGCCAGCAGCGCGGACAGGGTGTCCGGCTACACCTTC	CASSADRVSGYTF
TRBD2	TRBV12-5	TRBJ2-3	NA	TGTGCTAGTGGCACGGGACTAGCGGGGGGCACAGATACGCAGTATTTT	CASGTGLAGGTDTQYF
NA	TRBV24-1	TRBJ2-3	once	TGTGCCACCAGAAAAACGGGGGTAGATACGCAGTATTTT	CATRKTGVDTQYF
NA	TRBV6-5	TRBJ1-2	NA	TGTGCCAGCAGGGAGGGGCCCCAGGGCTATGGCTACACCTTC	CASREGPQGYGYTF
NA	TRBV7-2	TRBJ2-2	once	TGTGCCAGCAGCTTATTGGGACTGGGCACCGGGGAGCTGTTTTTT	CASSLLGLGTGELFF
TRBD1	TRBV19	TRBJ2-7	NA	TGTGCCAGTAGTTCACAGGGGATCCTCCCCTACGAGCAGTACTTC	CASSSQGILPYEQYF
NA	TRBV5-1	TRBJ2-5	NA	TGCGCCAGCAGCGATCCCACTACAGGGATCGAGACCCAGTACTTC	CASSDPTTGIETQYF
TRBD1	TRBV6-5	TRBJ2-5	NA	TGTGCCAGCAGTAGACAGGGGAGAGAGACCCAGTACTTC	CASSRQGRETQYF
NA	TRBV15	TRBJ2-6	NA	TGTGCCACCAGCAGAGATGGCCTTTGGAGAGCCACTGGGGCCAACGTCCTGACTTTC	CATSRDGLWRATGANVLTF
NA	TRBV6-2/TRBV6-3	TRBJ2-3	NA	TGTGCCAGCAGTTACTCGAAGGTGGGGGCCATCACAGATACGCAGTATTTT	CASSYSKVGAITDTQYF
NA	TRBV6-1	TRBJ2-6	NA	TGTGCCAGCAGTGAAGAGAGTTCTGGGGCCAACGTCCTGACTTTC	CASSEESSGANVLTF
NA	TRBV6-1	TRBJ1-1	NA	TGTGCCAGCAGTGAAGATACAGTGATGAACACTGAAGCTTTCTTT	CASSEDTVMNTEAFF
NA	TRBV18	TRBJ2-6	NA	TGTGCCAGCTCACCAATGGAGACTGGGGCCAACGTCCTGACTTTC	CASSPMETGANVLTF
NA	TRBV7-9	TRBJ1-4	NA	TGTGCCAGCAGGCTGGACGGGAATAATGAAAAACTGTTTTTT	CASRLDGNNEKLFF
NA	TRBV7-2	TRBJ1-1	NA	TGTGCCAGCAGCTTAGTTGCAGGGTTGGGCACTGAAGCTTTCTTT	CASSLVAGLGTEAFF
NA	TRBV5-6	TRBJ1-4	NA	TGTGCCAGCAGCTCGGGCAGGGGTAGGGAAAAACTGTTTTTT	CASSSGRGREKLFF
TRBD1	TRBV5-1	TRBJ2-5	NA	TGCGCCAGCAGCTTGGGGACAGGGGGCGCAGAGACCCAGTACTTC	CASSLGTGGAETQYF
TRBD2	TRBV7-3	TRBJ2-3	few	TGTGCCAGCAGCTTATCTAGCGGGGGCACAGATACGCAGTATTTT	CASSLSSGGTDTQYF
NA	TRBV20-1	TRBJ1-2	NA	TGCAGTGCTAGTCCCGTAAACTATGGCTACACCTTC	CSASPVNYGYTF
NA	TRBV11-2	TRBJ1-1	NA	TGTGCCAGCAGCTCTCAGGGCCAGTCCACTGAAGCTTTCTTT	CASSSQGQSTEAFF
NA	TRBV6-5	TRBJ1-4	NA	TGTGCCAGCAGTTACTCGGGCCGGGGTGGTAATGAAAAACTGTTTTTT	CASSYSGRGGNEKLFF
TRBD2	TRBV9	TRBJ2-1	NA	TGTGCCAGCAGCGTAGCCGCGGGGGGGCGTCACGATGAGCAGTTCTTC	CASSVAAGGRHDEQFF
NA	TRBV6-1	TRBJ2-1	few	TGTGCCAGCAGTGAACTTTTCCCACTCCTTTACAATGAGCAGTTCTTC	CASSELFPLLYNEQFF
NA	TRBV4-2	TRBJ2-3	few	TGTGCCAGCAGCCCCCGGACAGACAGCACAGATACGCAGTATTTT	CASSPRTDSTDTQYF
NA	TRBV7-2	TRBJ1-1	NA	TGTGCCAGCAGCTTGGGGGCTTTTACAGGGATTGAAGCTTTCTTT	CASSLGAFTGIEAFF
TRBD2	TRBV2	TRBJ2-5	few	TGTGCCGTAAGCGGGGAACCTCAAGAGACCCAGTACTTC	CAVSGEPQETQYF
TRBD2	TRBV7-2	TRBJ2-7	NA	TGTGCCAGCAGCTTAGCGGAAGGAGCGGGGCGGTACTTC	CASSLAEGAGRYF